This T cell receptor beta chain appears in the sequencing data of a study of immune evolution from preneoplasia to lung adenocarcinoma. The V end lost 7 bases, the J end lost 5 bases, and 14 bases lay between the germline ends. This CDR3 comprises 14 residues. Germline V CDR1 and CDR2: MNHEY, SVGAGI. On this clone itself: What it binds is not known.

Method: immunoSEQ multiplex PCR; TCRdb's copy keeps in-frame clones and lacks some. The table lists 6,500 to 9,000 clones, approximately 80% of them singletons. Findings and caveats of the study: Normal lung had the highest top T cell clone frequencies.

Patient tissue came from resections in Japan or China, 2014–2017. Histologic diagnosis was independently verified by two lung pathologists. The sequenced sample was FFPE adjacent normal lung tissue. The J gene is TRBJ1-4, the V gene TRBV6-5, with unresolved D. The receptor was derived from a person aged 65 to 85 with lung adenocarcinoma. The DNA of the CDR3 is TGTGCCAGCAAAGAGGGAGGGTGGAATGAAAAACTGTTTTTT. It yields the protein CASKEGGWNEKLFF.